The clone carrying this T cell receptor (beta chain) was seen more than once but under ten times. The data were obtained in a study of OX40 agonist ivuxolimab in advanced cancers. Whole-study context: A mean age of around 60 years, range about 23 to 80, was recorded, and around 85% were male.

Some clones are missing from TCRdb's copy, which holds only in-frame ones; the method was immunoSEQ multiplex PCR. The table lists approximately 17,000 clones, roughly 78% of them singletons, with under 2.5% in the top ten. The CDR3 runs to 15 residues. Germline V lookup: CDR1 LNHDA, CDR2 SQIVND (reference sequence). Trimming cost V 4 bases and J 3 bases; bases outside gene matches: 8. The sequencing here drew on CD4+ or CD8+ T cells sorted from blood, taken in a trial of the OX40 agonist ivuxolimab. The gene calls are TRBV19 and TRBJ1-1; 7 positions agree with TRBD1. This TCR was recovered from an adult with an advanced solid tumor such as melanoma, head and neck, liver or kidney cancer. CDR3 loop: CASSSRQGRDTEAFF. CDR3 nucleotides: TGTGCCAGTAGTAGTAGACAGGGCCGAGACACTGAAGCTTTCTTT.